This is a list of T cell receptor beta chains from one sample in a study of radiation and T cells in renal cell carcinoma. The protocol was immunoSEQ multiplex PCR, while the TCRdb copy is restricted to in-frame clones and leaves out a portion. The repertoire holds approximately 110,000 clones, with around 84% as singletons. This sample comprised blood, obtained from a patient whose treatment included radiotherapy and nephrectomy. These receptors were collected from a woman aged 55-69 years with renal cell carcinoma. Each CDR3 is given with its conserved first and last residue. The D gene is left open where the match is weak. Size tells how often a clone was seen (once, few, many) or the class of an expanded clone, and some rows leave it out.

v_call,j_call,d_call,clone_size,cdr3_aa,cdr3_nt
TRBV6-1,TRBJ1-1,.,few,CASSERGLNTEAFF,TGTGCCAGCAGTGAGAGGGGATTGAACACTGAAGCTTTCTTT
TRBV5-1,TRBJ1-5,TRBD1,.,CASSLDGRGGNQPQHF,TGCGCCAGCAGCTTGGACGGCAGGGGGGGTAATCAGCCCCAGCATTTT
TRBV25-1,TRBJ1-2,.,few,CASSRQNYGYTF,TGTGCCAGCAGTCGTCAGAACTATGGCTACACCTTC
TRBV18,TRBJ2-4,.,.,CASSPTADAKNIQYF,TGTGCCAGCTCACCAACCGCAGATGCCAAAAACATTCAGTACTTC
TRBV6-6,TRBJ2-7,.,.,CASSSLTSSYEQYF,TGTGCCAGCAGTTCATTGACTAGCTCCTACGAGCAGTACTTC
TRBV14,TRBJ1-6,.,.,CASSQGSSYNSPLHF,TGTGCCAGCAGCCAGGGTAGCTCCTATAATTCACCCCTCCACTTT
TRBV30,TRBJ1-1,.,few,CAWSVILNTEAFF,TGTGCCTGGAGTGTGATCTTGAACACTGAAGCTTTCTTT
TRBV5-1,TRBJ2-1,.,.,CASRQSLREHEQFF,TGCGCCAGCAGACAATCTTTACGGGAGCATGAGCAGTTCTTC
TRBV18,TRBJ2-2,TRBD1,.,CASSFLHRGSNTGELFF,TGTGCCAGCTCATTCCTCCACAGGGGTTCGAACACCGGGGAGCTGTTTTTT
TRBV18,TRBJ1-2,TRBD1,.,CASSPSGTGEHYGYTF,TGTGCCAGCTCACCATCCGGGACAGGGGAGCACTATGGCTACACCTTC
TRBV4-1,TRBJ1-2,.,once,CASSQDPHGGYGYTF,TGCGCCAGCAGCCAAGATCCCCACGGCGGCTATGGCTACACCTTC
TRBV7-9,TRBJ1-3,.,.,CASSPSGGNTIYF,TGTGCCAGCAGCCCGAGCGGTGGAAACACCATATATTTT
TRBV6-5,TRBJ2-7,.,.,CASSYEWRVSYEQYF,TGTGCCAGCAGTTATGAGTGGCGGGTTTCCTACGAGCAGTACTTC
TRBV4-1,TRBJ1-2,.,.,CASSQDGGIYGYTF,TGCGCCAGCAGCCAAGATGGCGGAATCTATGGCTACACCTTC
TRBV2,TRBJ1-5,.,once,CASSEAAGSYNQPQHF,TGTGCCAGCAGTGAAGCGGCAGGCTCATACAATCAGCCCCAGCATTTT
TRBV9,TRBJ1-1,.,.,CASRREVNTEAFF,TGTGCCAGCAGAAGGGAAGTGAACACTGAAGCTTTCTTT